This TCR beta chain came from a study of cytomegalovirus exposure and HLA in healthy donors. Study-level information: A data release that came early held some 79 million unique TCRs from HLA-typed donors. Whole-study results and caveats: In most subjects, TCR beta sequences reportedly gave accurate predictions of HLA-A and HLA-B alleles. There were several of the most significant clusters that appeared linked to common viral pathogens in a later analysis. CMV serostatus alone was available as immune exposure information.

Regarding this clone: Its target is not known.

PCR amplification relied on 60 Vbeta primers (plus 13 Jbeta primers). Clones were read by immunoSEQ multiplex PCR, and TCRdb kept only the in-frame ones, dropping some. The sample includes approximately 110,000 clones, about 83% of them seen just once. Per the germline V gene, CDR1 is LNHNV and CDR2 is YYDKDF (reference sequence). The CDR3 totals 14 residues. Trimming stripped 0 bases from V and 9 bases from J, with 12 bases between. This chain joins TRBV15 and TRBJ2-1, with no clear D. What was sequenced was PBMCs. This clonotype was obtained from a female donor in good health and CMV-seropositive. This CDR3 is CATSRDPATGEQFF. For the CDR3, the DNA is TGTGCCACCAGCAGAGACCCGGCGACGGGTGAGCAGTTCTTC.